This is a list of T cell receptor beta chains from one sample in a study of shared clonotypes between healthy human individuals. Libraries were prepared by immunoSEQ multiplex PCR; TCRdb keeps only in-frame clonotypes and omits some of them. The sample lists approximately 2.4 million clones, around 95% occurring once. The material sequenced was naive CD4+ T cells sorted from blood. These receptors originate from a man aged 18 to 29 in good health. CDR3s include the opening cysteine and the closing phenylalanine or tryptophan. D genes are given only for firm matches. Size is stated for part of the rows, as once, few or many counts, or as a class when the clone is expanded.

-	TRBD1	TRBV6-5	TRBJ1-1	CASSYLGTGGTEAFF	TGTGCCAGCAGTTACCTCGGGACAGGGGGCACTGAAGCTTTCTTT
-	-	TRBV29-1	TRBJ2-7	CSVDVGGAEEQYF	TGCAGCGTTGATGTAGGAGGGGCGGAAGAGCAGTACTTC
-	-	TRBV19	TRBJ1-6	CASSIKVGRSLSDSPLHF	TGTGCCAGTAGTATAAAGGTGGGCAGGAGCCTTTCAGATTCACCCCTCCACTTT
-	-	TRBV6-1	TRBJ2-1	CASSEGRPLSYNEQFF	TGTGCCAGCAGTGAAGGTAGACCCTTATCCTACAATGAGCAGTTCTTC
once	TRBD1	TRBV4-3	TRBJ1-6	CASSQTAGGANSPLHF	TGCGCCAGCAGCCAAACCGCAGGGGGCGCGAATTCACCCCTCCACTTT
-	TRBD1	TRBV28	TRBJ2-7	CASSTRTGGRNYEQYF	TGTGCCAGCAGCACCCGGACAGGGGGCCGTAATTACGAGCAGTACTTC
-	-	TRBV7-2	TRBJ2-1	CASSLGGRQFF	TGTGCCAGCAGCTTAGGAGGGAGGCAGTTCTTC
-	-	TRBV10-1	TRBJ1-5	CASSEGFQPQHF	TGCGCCAGCAGTGAGGGGTTTCAGCCCCAGCATTTT
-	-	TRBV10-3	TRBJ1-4	CAISAGGADEKLFF	TGTGCCATCAGTGCGGGGGGCGCAGATGAAAAACTGTTTTTT
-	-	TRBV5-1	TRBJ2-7	CASSLRGWDYEQYF	TGCGCCAGCAGCTTGAGGGGGTGGGATTACGAGCAGTACTTC
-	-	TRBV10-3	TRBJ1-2	CAISGGRPELNGYTF	TGTGCCATCAGTGGAGGCAGGCCGGAATTAAATGGCTACACCTTC
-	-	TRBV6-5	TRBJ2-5	CASSYRGSQETQYF	TGTGCCAGCAGTTATCGGGGGAGCCAAGAGACCCAGTACTTC
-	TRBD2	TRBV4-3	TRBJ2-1	CASSQLTSANYNEQFF	TGCGCCAGCAGCCAACTGACTAGCGCCAACTACAATGAGCAGTTCTTC
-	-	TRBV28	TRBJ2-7	CASSTTSYEQYF	TGTGCCAGCAGTACGACTAGCTACGAGCAGTACTTC
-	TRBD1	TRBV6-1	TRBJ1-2	CASRGQGWGGGYTF	TGTGCCAGCAGGGGACAGGGCTGGGGTGGAGGCTACACCTTC
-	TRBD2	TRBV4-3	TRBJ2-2	CASSRYYQREGAGELFF	TGCGCCAGCAGCCGGTACTATCAGCGGGAGGGCGCCGGGGAGCTGTTTTTT
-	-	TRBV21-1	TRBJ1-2	CASSKVNHETYYGYTF	TGTGCCAGCAGCAAAGTGAACCACGAAACCTACTATGGCTACACCTTC
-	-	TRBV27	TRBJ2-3	CASSLHLQGPYTDTQYF	TGTGCCAGCAGTTTACACCTACAGGGCCCCTACACAGATACGCAGTATTTT
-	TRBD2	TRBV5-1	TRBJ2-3	CASTPHGLAGALTDTQYF	TGCGCCAGCACGCCCCATGGACTAGCGGGGGCTCTCACAGATACGCAGTATTTT
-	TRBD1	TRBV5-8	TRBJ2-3	CAAIIFGQGLDTQYF	TGTGCCGCAATCATCTTCGGACAGGGGCTGGATACGCAGTATTTT
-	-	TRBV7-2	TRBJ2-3	CASSLDGTSTDTQYF	TGTGCCAGCAGCTTAGATGGGACTAGCACAGATACGCAGTATTTT
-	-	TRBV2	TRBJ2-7	CASSSQGSSSYEQYF	TGTGCCAGCAGTTCCCAAGGGTCGAGCTCCTACGAGCAGTACTTC
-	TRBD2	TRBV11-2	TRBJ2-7	CASSLAGMREQYF	TGTGCCAGCAGCCTAGCGGGAATGCGCGAGCAGTACTTC
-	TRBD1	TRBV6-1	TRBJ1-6	CASSDGTVYNSPLHF	TGTGCCAGCAGCGACGGGACAGTTTATAATTCACCCCTCCACTTT